One sample yielded the 14 T cell receptor beta chains listed below, sequenced in a study of blood T cell repertoires in COVID-19. Repertoires were generated with immunoSEQ multiplex PCR, while TCRdb's copy carries only in-frame clones and drops some. Seen here are under 200,000 clones, roughly 90% observed once, and the top ten hold approximately 4%. Sequenced: peripheral blood. Receptors were obtained from a woman aged 70 to 79 with acute or convalescent COVID-19.

The chain uses TRBV6-4 and TRBJ1-1; no clear D. In germline, CDR1 is MRHNA, CDR2 SNTAGT. Trimming removed 0 bases from V and 2 bases from J, with 7 bases in between. The CDR3 consists of 14 residues. The chain's CDR3 is CASSDSSDNTEAFF. The DNA for the CDR3 is TGTGCCAGCAGTGACTCATCAGATAACACTGAAGCTTTCTTT.

This chain connects TRBV19 to TRBJ2-7, with TRBD2 matching over 8 bases. Trimming removed 5 bases from V and 5 bases from J; junction bases left unmatched: 11. The CDR3 length is 15 residues. Germline V gene data show CDR1 as LNHDA and CDR2 as SQIVND (reference sequence). The CDR3 sequence is CASSLGLAIIDEQYF. In DNA form, the CDR3 reads TGTGCCAGTAGTTTAGGACTAGCAATTATCGACGAGCAGTACTTC.

The chain uses TRBV28 and TRBJ2-1; D possibly corresponds to TRBD2 (6 bases). Germline values: CDR1 MDHEN, CDR2 SYDVKM. CDR3 size: 17 residues. Trimming removed 5 bases from V and 0 bases from J, with 17 bases in between. CDR3 amino acids: CASSPPPGGGSYNEQFF. The CDR3 DNA sequence: TGTGCCAGCAGTCCTCCCCCCGGGGGTGGCTCCTACAATGAGCAGTTCTTC. The variable domain in full, completed from reference TRBV28 and TRBJ2-1, reads DVKVTQSSRYLVKRTGEKVFLECVQDMDHENMFWYRQDPGLGLRLIYFSYDVKMKEKGDIPEGYSVSREKKERFSLILESASTNQTSMYLCASSPPPGGGSYNEQFFGPGTRLTVL.

This clone came up once. V usage is TRBV3-1 (or the pseudogene TRBV3-2) and J usage is TRBJ2-5; 7 positions agree with TRBD2. V was pared by 9 bases and J by 2 bases, with 6 bases of the junction left unmatched. The CDR3 sequence is 13 residues long. In germline, CDR1 is LGHDT, CDR2 YNNKEL (reference sequence). This CDR3 reads CASSAGLQETQYF. CDR3 coding DNA: TGTGCCAGTTCAGCGGGGCTACAAGAGACCCAGTACTTC.

This clone was seen once. The rearrangement links TRBV18 to TRBJ2-7; a possible D gene is TRBD1 (6 bases). Germline CDR1 is KGHSH and CDR2 is LQKENI. The CDR3 spans 13 residues. The V and J ends lost 6 bases and 5 bases respectively, with 14 bases between them. The CDR3 nucleotides are TGTGCCAGCTCGCTCCGGGCAGGGGACGAGCAGTACTTC. Translated, it gives CASSLRAGDEQYF.

The J gene is TRBJ1-5, the V gene TRBV6-5; weak D call: TRBD1 (6 bases). Germline CDR1 reads MNHEY; CDR2 reads SVGAGI. The V end was cut by 4 bases, the J end by 3 bases, with 10 bases between. The CDR3 loop spans 14 amino acids. CDR3 region: CASSFRGSNQPQHF. CDR3 bases: TGTGCCAGCAGTTTCAGGGGTTCCAATCAGCCCCAGCATTTT.

This sequence joins TRBV6-6 and TRBJ1-4; 9 bases align to TRBD1. V lost 6 bases, J lost 7 bases, and 6 bases stayed unmatched. There are 14 residues in the CDR3. Looked up from germline, CDR1 is MNHNY and CDR2 is SVGAGI (reference sequence). CDR3 protein: CASRKQGASEKLFF. The CDR3 bases are TGTGCCAGCAGGAAACAGGGGGCAAGTGAAAAACTGTTTTTT.

The chain carries TRBV12-3 or TRBV12-4 and TRBJ2-1; D unresolved. The CDR3 has 12 amino acids. V gave up 3 bases and J gave up 10 bases, with 10 bases separating them. CDR3 nucleotides: TGTGCCAGCAGTTTTACAGACGTCGAGCAGTTCTTC. Its translation: CASSFTDVEQFF.

The V and J genes are TRBV5-6 and TRBJ2-2; D is possibly TRBD2 (5 bases). The V gene lost 3 bases and the J gene lost 7 bases, with 7 bases spanning the gap. This CDR3 is built from 12 residues. Germline-derived CDR1 and CDR2 are SGHDT and YYEEEE. The CDR3 reads CASSSRVGELFF. The CDR3 bases are TGTGCCAGCAGCTCGAGGGTCGGGGAGCTGTTTTTT.

The chain couples TRBV21-1 to TRBJ2-6; TRBD2, the table's D call, was not compared with the DNA. TRBV21-1 is a pseudogene. The CDR3 totals 18 residues. The chain's CDR3 is CASSKVEVPGSGANVLTF. The DNA for the CDR3 is TGTGCCAGCAGCAAAGTTGAGGTACCGGGCTCTGGGGCCAACGTCCTGACTTTC.

The chain uses TRBV25-1 and TRBJ1-3; a possible D gene is TRBD1 (5 bases). With 5 bases removed from V and 4 bases from J, the gap between germline ends came to 9 bases. This CDR3 comprises 13 residues. CDR1 and CDR2 from the germline V gene are MGHDK and SYGVNS. CDR3 sequence reads: CASSWTTGNTIYF. The CDR3 DNA sequence: TGTGCCAGCAGTTGGACAACCGGAAACACCATATATTTT.

The chain uses TRBV7-2 and TRBJ2-7, with 7 bases matching TRBD1. Germline CDR1 is SGHTA and CDR2 is FQGNSA. Trimming cost V 5 bases and J 1 base; bases outside gene matches: 2. The CDR3 sequence is 13 residues long. DNA of the CDR3: TGTGCCAGCAGCACGGGACAGTCCTACGAGCAGTACTTC. Translation gives CASSTGQSYEQYF.

The rearrangement uses TRBV3-1 (or the pseudogene TRBV3-2) and TRBJ2-2; tentative D call: TRBD2 (6 bases). The CDR3 runs to 14 residues. Germline-derived CDR1 and CDR2 are LGHDT and YNNKEL (reference sequence). The V end lost 6 bases, the J end lost 0 bases, and 8 bases lay between the germline ends. CDR3 DNA sequence: TGTGCCAGCAGGGGACTTCCGAACACCGGGGAGCTGTTTTTT. Translated: CASRGLPNTGELFF.

The chain employs TRBV7-2 and TRBJ1-1, with D perhaps TRBD1 (6 bases). Deletions cut 0 bases from V and 1 base from J, with 9 bases between. This CDR3 comprises 15 residues. Germline V gene data show CDR1 as SGHTA and CDR2 as FQGNSA. The CDR3 here is CASSLAGTSNTEAFF. The CDR3 DNA follows: TGTGCCAGCAGCTTAGCCGGGACATCGAACACTGAAGCTTTCTTT. The variable domain in full, completed from reference TRBV7-2 and TRBJ1-1, reads GAGVSQSPSNKVTEKGKDVELRCDPISGHTALYWYRQSLGQGLEFLIYFQGNSAPDKSGLPSDRFSAERTGGSVSTLTIQRTQQEDSAVYLCASSLAGTSNTEAFFGQGTRLTVV.